Listed below are T cell receptor beta chains from one sample, sequenced in a study of blood T cell repertoires in COVID-19. Using immunoSEQ multiplex PCR, the repertoire was profiled, and TCRdb retains in-frame clones only, with some absent. The sample comprises approximately 85,000 clones, about 85% of which are singletons, and about 2.9% rests with the top ten. The sample was peripheral blood. The origin of the receptors is a woman aged 45-65 years with active or convalescent COVID-19. Both conserved end residues are part of each CDR3. The D gene is left open where the match is weak. Not every row has a clone size; where given, it reads once, few, many or a size class.

j_call v_call clone_size d_call cdr3_nt cdr3_aa
TRBJ2-3 TRBV7-8 . TRBD1 TGTGCCAGCAGCTCTGACCGGGACAGAAGCACAGATACGCAGTATTTT CASSSDRDRSTDTQYF
TRBJ2-5 TRBV19 . TRBD1 TGTGCCAGTAGCCACCGGACTGCGGGACAGGGGGCGACCCAGTACTTC CASSHRTAGQGATQYF
TRBJ2-1 TRBV7-2 . TRBD2 TGTGCCAGCCAGCGGGGGGCCATGGATGAGCAGTTCTTC CASQRGAMDEQFF
TRBJ2-3 TRBV30 . TRBD2 TGTGCCTGGCTAGCGGGGGGAACAGATACGCAGTATTTT CAWLAGGTDTQYF
TRBJ2-3 TRBV24-1 . TRBD2 TGTGCCACCAGTACCGCTCCGGGACTAGCGGGGGGGAGGGGAGATACGCAGTATTTT CATSTAPGLAGGRGDTQYF
TRBJ1-6 TRBV7-3 few TRBD1 TGTGCCAGCAGCTCCGGGACAGAAAATTCACCCCTCCACTTT CASSSGTENSPLHF
TRBJ2-3 TRBV5-4 . . TGTGCCAGCAGCCGCGGGGGTGCGGGGGCGACAGATACGCAGTATTTT CASSRGGAGATDTQYF
TRBJ2-7 TRBV3-1/TRBV3-2 . . TGTGCCAGCAGCCCCTTAGCGAGCCCCTACGAGCAGTACTTC CASSPLASPYEQYF
TRBJ2-1 TRBV27 . . TGTGCCAGCAGTTTATCAACGGTCGATGAGCAGTTCTTC CASSLSTVDEQFF
TRBJ2-5 TRBV2 . . TGTGCCAGCAGTGATTGGGGGGGGCCTCAAGAGACCCAGTACTTC CASSDWGGPQETQYF
TRBJ2-2 TRBV5-1 once . TGCGCCAGCAGCTTGGGAGGGCCCGGGGAGCTGTTTTTT CASSLGGPGELFF
TRBJ2-3 TRBV7-9 . . TGTGCCAGCAGCAAATCGGGGAGCCTTACTAGCACAGATACGCAGTATTTT CASSKSGSLTSTDTQYF
TRBJ2-1 TRBV11-2 . TRBD1 TGTGCCAGCAGCTTAGGGGGACAGGGCCGAAGTGAGCAGTTCTTC CASSLGGQGRSEQFF
TRBJ1-1 TRBV7-6 . . TGTGCCAGCAGCTTGAACATGGGGGGCACTGAAGCTTTCTTT CASSLNMGGTEAFF
TRBJ1-4 TRBV25-1 . TRBD1 TGTGCCAGCAGTTTGACAGGGGGCGGACTTTCTGAAAAACTGTTTTTT CASSLTGGGLSEKLFF
TRBJ2-1 TRBV13 . TRBD2 TGTGCCAGCAGCTTCCGGACTAGCGGTTCCTACAATGAGCAGTTCTTC CASSFRTSGSYNEQFF
TRBJ2-3 TRBV29-1 . TRBD2 TGCAGCGTTCAGGGACTAGCGGGGGGCCGCACAGATACGCAGTATTTT CSVQGLAGGRTDTQYF
TRBJ1-2 TRBV9 . TRBD1 TGTGCCAGCAGCGTAACAGGGGAGACGGGCTACACCTTC CASSVTGETGYTF
TRBJ2-2 TRBV6-5 . TRBD2 TGTGCCAGCAGTTACTCGGGCGGGGGCACCGGGGAGCTGTTTTTT CASSYSGGGTGELFF
TRBJ2-7 TRBV19 . . TGTGCCAGTAGTCCAGCAGGCCGGAGTAGCGTTAGCTCCTACGAGCAGTACTTC CASSPAGRSSVSSYEQYF
TRBJ1-1 TRBV6-2/TRBV6-3 . . TGTGCCAGCAGCCGATCAGGACAACCGGGCGACACTGAAGCTTTCTTT CASSRSGQPGDTEAFF
TRBJ1-2 TRBV19 . . TGTGCCAGCCGGAACCCGGTAGGGGTTCTAGGAGCCAGGGTTGGCTACACCTTC CASRNPVGVLGARVGYTF
TRBJ2-7 TRBV3-1/TRBV3-2 once . TGTGCCAGCAGCCAGCCGACGGGGGGCACCGACTCCTACGAGCAGTACTTC CASSQPTGGTDSYEQYF
TRBJ2-7 TRBV5-1 . . TGCGCCAGCAGCCCGCAGATTGAACAGACCGAGCAGTACTTC CASSPQIEQTEQYF
TRBJ2-1 TRBV6-2/TRBV6-3 . . TGTGCCAGCAGCCCCCTGGGGGGACGGGGTGAGCAGTTCTTC CASSPLGGRGEQFF
TRBJ2-3 TRBV2 . TRBD2 TGTGCCAGCAGTGAGTCGGGACTAGTATTAGATACGCAGTATTTT CASSESGLVLDTQYF
TRBJ1-4 TRBV5-1 . TRBD1 TGCGCCAGCAGTCGAGACCAGGGGGCTAAGGAAAAACTGTTTTTT CASSRDQGAKEKLFF
TRBJ1-2 TRBV7-8 . . TGTGCCAGCAGCTCGGGGGGCAGGGACTATGGCTACACCTTC CASSSGGRDYGYTF
TRBJ1-2 TRBV24-1 once . TGTGCCACCAGTGATTCGTCCTTCGGGGGCTACACCTTC CATSDSSFGGYTF
TRBJ1-2 TRBV6-5 . TRBD1 TGTGCCAGCAGTCCCCAGACAGGGAGCGGCTACACCTTC CASSPQTGSGYTF
TRBJ1-3 TRBV25-1 . TRBD1 TGTGCCAGCAGTTCCCCACGGGGACAGGGAAACACCATATATTTT CASSSPRGQGNTIYF
TRBJ2-7 TRBV5-4 . . TGTGCCAGCAGCTTGGCAGGTAGCTCCTACGAGCAGTACTTC CASSLAGSSYEQYF
TRBJ1-2 TRBV7-9 . TRBD1 TGTGCCAGCACCATGGGACAGAAAAACTATGGCTACACCTTC CASTMGQKNYGYTF
TRBJ1-3 TRBV19 once TRBD1 TGTGCCAGTAGACGGACAGGGGCTGGAAACACCATATATTTT CASRRTGAGNTIYF
TRBJ2-5 TRBV4-3 . . TGCGCCAGCAGCCAAGATAATGATGCGGGGGAGACCCAGTACTTC CASSQDNDAGETQYF
TRBJ2-7 TRBV6-5 . TRBD1 TGTGCCAGCAGTTACTCGGGGGACAGCTCCTACGAGCAGTACTTC CASSYSGDSSYEQYF
TRBJ1-1 TRBV7-8 . . TGTGCCAGCAGCTTAGCAGGGGATGGGTACACTGAAGCTTTCTTT CASSLAGDGYTEAFF
TRBJ2-5 TRBV9 . . TGTGCCAGCAGCGTAGAGCCGGACTATCAAGAGACCCAGTACTTC CASSVEPDYQETQYF
TRBJ2-3 TRBV6-2/TRBV6-3 . . TGTGCCAGCAGTCGAGAGGGAGGTGGGACAGATACGCAGTATTTT CASSREGGGTDTQYF
TRBJ2-7 TRBV29-1 . . TGCAGCGTTGCCGGACAGACCTACGAGCAGTACTTC CSVAGQTYEQYF
TRBJ2-3 TRBV3-1/TRBV3-2 . . TGTGCCAGCAGCCACCCTGCGGTCGTCTCGAAGGATACGCAGTATTTT CASSHPAVVSKDTQYF
TRBJ2-1 TRBV7-2 . . TGTGCCAGCAGCTTAGCTGGCAGTTACAATGAGCAGTTCTTC CASSLAGSYNEQFF
TRBJ1-4 TRBV18 . . TGTGCCAGCTCACCACCGAGGGGGGGAAATGAAAAACTGTTTTTT CASSPPRGGNEKLFF
TRBJ2-3 TRBV21-1 . . TGTGCCAGCAGCAAAGTGACTAGCGGGGGTATATTTACGCAGTATTTT CASSKVTSGGIFTQYF
TRBJ2-3 TRBV30 once TRBD1 TGTGCCTGGGGACAGGGGGCCGATACGCAGTATTTT CAWGQGADTQYF
TRBJ1-1 TRBV11-2 . TRBD1 TGTGCCAGCAGCCCAAGGACAGGGGTGACTGAAGCTTTCTTT CASSPRTGVTEAFF
TRBJ1-1 TRBV19 . . TGTGCCAGTAGTCACAGTGGCCGGAACACTGAAGCTTTCTTT CASSHSGRNTEAFF
TRBJ1-1 TRBV12-5 . TRBD1 TGTGCTAGTGGTTTGATGGGACAGGGAGTCACTGAAGCTTTCTTT CASGLMGQGVTEAFF